The 10 T cell receptor beta chains below come from one sample, sequenced in a study of read filtering for tumor transcriptome and immune sequencing. This library used around 0.4 ug RNA and molecular barcoded adaptors spanning alpha/delta and beta/gamma chains. MiXCR, run by TCRdb on the reads, gives a single entry per CDR3 protein. The data show about 63,000 distinct CDR3 sequences, over 11% seen once. The sample was a population of CD138-negative cells sorted from bone marrow. These TCRs come from a donor aged 40 or older with multiple myeloma.

This clonotype has more than one count but fewer than ten. A read error may be the cause here, since a much bigger clone is one base away. This rearrangement joins TRBV29-1 to TRBJ2-1; 10 bases line up with TRBD2. This CDR3 comprises 14 residues. Per the germline V gene, CDR1 is SQVTM and CDR2 is ANQGSEA. CDR3 sequence (DNA): TGCAGCGTTGTTGCACTAGCGGGATACAGTGAGCAGTTCTTC. This translates into CSVVALAGYSEQFF.

This clonotype came up a few times. This may come from a read error, since a much larger clone is one base off. The rearrangement uses TRBV27 and TRBJ1-1; tentative D call: TRBD1 (5 bases). Germline values: CDR1 MNHEY, CDR2 SMNVEV (reference sequence). CDR3 size: 15 residues. CDR3 amino acids: CASSLRAGGDAEVFF. The DNA for the CDR3 is TGTGCCAGCAGTTTACGAGCGGGGGGTGACGCTGAAGTTTTCTTT.

The chain is built from TRBV11-3 and TRBJ1-2, with 11 bases that match TRBD1. In germline, CDR1 is SGHNT, CDR2 YENEEA. This CDR3 spans 15 amino acids. Unmatched junction bases numbered 4, after V lost 5 bases and J lost 2 bases. The CDR3 DNA sequence: TGTGCCAGCAGCGAGGACAGGGGGCCAAACTATGGCTACACCTTC. Residues: CASSEDRGPNYGYTF.

This clonotype was seen many times. The chain recombines TRBV7-9 with TRBJ2-1; D gene ambiguous. This CDR3 has 16 amino acids. Germline V gene data show CDR1 as SEHNR and CDR2 as FQNEAQ (reference sequence). Trimming took off 0 bases at V and 3 bases at J, with 12 bases between the two ends. As DNA, the CDR3 is TGTGCCAGCAGCTTAGCGTCTTCAGGAGACTACAATGAGCAGTTCTTC. This gives the protein CASSLASSGDYNEQFF.

In its sample, this clonotype was seen many times. The gene calls are TRBV7-2 and TRBJ2-5; 7 nucleotides line up with TRBD1. Unmatched junction bases numbered 4, after V lost 1 base and J lost 5 bases. CDR1 and CDR2 from the germline V gene are SGHTA and FQGNSA. This CDR3 is built from 14 residues. The CDR3 coding sequence is TGTGCCAGCAGCTTAGGAGGGACAGTGGAGACCCAGTACTTC. Protein sequence: CASSLGGTVETQYF. Looking up the rest from reference TRBV7-2 and TRBJ2-5 gives the full variable domain: GAGVSQSPSNKVTEKGKDVELRCDPISGHTALYWYRQSLGQGLEFLIYFQGNSAPDKSGLPSDRFSAERTGGSVSTLTIQRTQQEDSAVYLCASSLGGTVETQYFGPGTRLLVL.

There are many counts of this clonotype. The V and J genes are TRBV2 and TRBJ2-3; no clear D gene. V lost 1 base and J lost 5, with 7 bases in between. Germline V gene data show CDR1 as SNHLY and CDR2 as FYNNEI. This CDR3 region has 13 residues. The CDR3 loop is CASSEDLGDTQYF. CDR3 sequence (DNA): TGTGCCAGCAGTGAAGACCTAGGAGATACGCAGTATTTT.

This clonotype was picked up many times. The V call is TRBV14, the J call TRBJ2-1; tentative D call: TRBD2 (5 bases). The V end was cut by 4 bases, the J end by 5 bases, with 12 bases between. CDR1 and CDR2 from the germline V gene are SGHDN and FVKESK. The CDR3 sequence is 14 residues long. The CDR3 bases are TGTGCCAGCAGCCCCGGGATTACGGACAATGAGCAGTTCTTC. It translates to CASSPGITDNEQFF.

This clonotype was counted ten times or more. V and J are TRBV7-9 and TRBJ2-1; D is unclear. The CDR3 is 14 amino acids. Germline-derived CDR1 and CDR2 are SEHNR and FQNEAQ (reference sequence). Trimming shortened V by 5 bases and J by 8 bases, and 16 bases separated the two germline ends. The CDR3 coding sequence is TGTGCCAGCAGCACCGGGTCCACACGCCATGAGCAGTTCTTC. This translates into CASSTGSTRHEQFF.

This clonotype showed up many times. For the CDR3, the DNA is TGTGCCAGTATGGGCGGAAGGGTATTTATGAGCGATTATAGCAATCAGCCCCAGCATTTT. As protein: CASMGGRVFMSDYSNQPQHF. V usage is TRBV19 and J usage is TRBJ1-5, with D hard to call. Trimming left V 7 bases short and J 0 bases short, with 28 bases between. Per germline, CDR1 LNHDA and CDR2 SQIVND (reference sequence). This CDR3 is built from 20 residues.

This clonotype has at least ten counts. The chain recombines TRBV10-3 with TRBJ1-5; TRBD1 is a possible D gene (6 bases). Germline assignment: CDR1 ENHRY and CDR2 SYGVKD. There are 17 residues in the CDR3. The germline V and J ends were trimmed by 0 bases and 7 bases, with 19 bases remaining between them. As DNA, the CDR3 is TGTGCCATCAGTGAGTCGACAGGCCCTACGGGGGGGCAGCCCCAGCATTTT. It specifies CAISESTGPTGGQPQHF.